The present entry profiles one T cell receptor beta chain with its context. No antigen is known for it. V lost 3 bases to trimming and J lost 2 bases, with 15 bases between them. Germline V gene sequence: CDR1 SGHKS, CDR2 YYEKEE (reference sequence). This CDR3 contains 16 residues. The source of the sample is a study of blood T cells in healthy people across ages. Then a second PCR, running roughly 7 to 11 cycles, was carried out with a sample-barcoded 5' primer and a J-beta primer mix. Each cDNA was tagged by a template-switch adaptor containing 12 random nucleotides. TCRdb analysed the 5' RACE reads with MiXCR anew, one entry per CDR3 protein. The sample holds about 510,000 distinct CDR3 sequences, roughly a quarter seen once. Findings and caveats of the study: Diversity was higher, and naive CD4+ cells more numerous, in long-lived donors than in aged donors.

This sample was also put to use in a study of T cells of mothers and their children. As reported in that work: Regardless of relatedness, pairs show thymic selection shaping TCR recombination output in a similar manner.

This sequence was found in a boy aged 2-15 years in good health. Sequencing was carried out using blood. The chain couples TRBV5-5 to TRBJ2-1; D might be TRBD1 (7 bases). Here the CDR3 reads CASSSTTGEAYNEQFF. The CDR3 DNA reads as TGTGCCAGCAGCTCGACCACAGGGGAGGCCTACAATGAGCAGTTCTTC.